The next 3 T cell receptor beta chains were all read from a single sample in a study of blood T cell repertoires in COVID-19. Libraries were prepared by immunoSEQ multiplex PCR; TCRdb keeps only in-frame clonotypes and omits some of them. This table has some 270,000 clones, approximately 85% appearing once. Sequenced material: peripheral blood. The receptor source for this set is an older woman with acute or convalescent COVID-19.

This clone was detected once. The V call is TRBV6-1, the J call TRBJ1-5; no definite D call. In germline, CDR1 is MNHNS, CDR2 SASEGT. Between the trimmed V and J ends, which lost 0 bases and 0 bases, there was a span of 3 bases. There are 14 residues in the CDR3. The CDR3 DNA is TGTGCCAGCAGTGAAGCCCGTAGCAATCAGCCCCAGCATTTT. Translation gives CASSEARSNQPQHF.

The chain combines TRBV7-8 with TRBJ1-1, with no clear D. The CDR3 has 15 residues. The germline CDR1 and CDR2 sequences are SGHVS and FQNEAQ. Trimming took off 0 bases at V and 5 bases at J, with 13 bases between the two ends. In DNA, the CDR3 is TGTGCCAGCAGCTTAGCCGGGGTTAAAGGGACTGAAGCTTTCTTT. Protein product: CASSLAGVKGTEAFF.

This chain connects TRBV5-1 to TRBJ1-4; D gene uncertain. V gave up 0 bases and J gave up 9 bases, with 12 bases separating them. The CDR3 is 14 amino acids. Germline lookup yields CDR1 SGHRS and CDR2 YFSETQ. The CDR3 coding sequence is TGCGCCAGCAGCTTGGAAACTCCCAATAAAAAACTGTTTTTT. Its translation is CASSLETPNKKLFF.